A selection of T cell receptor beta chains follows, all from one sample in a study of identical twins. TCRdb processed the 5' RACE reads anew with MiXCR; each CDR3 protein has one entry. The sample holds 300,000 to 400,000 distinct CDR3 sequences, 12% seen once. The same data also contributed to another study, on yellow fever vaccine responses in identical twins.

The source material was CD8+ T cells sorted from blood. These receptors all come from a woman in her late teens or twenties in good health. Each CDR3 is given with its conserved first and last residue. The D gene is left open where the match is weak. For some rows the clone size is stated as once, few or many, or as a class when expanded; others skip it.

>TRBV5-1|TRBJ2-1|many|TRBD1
TGCGCCAGCAGCGAGTCCGGGACAGGGGTTGAGCAGTTCTTC
CASSESGTGVEQFF
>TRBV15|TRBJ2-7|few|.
TGTGCCACCATACCAAGGGAGGGGGCCTGGAACGAGCAGTACTTC
CATIPREGAWNEQYF
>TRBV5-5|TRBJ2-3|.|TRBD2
TGTGCCAGCAGCACAAGACTAGCGCTCACAGATACGCAGTATTTT
CASSTRLALTDTQYF
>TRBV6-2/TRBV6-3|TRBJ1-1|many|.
TGTGCCAGCAGAGCGGGGAACACTGAAGCTTTCTTT
CASRAGNTEAFF
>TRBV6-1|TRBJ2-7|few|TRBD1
TGTGCCAGCACCTCCGGGACAGGGAACCACGAGCAGTACTTC
CASTSGTGNHEQYF
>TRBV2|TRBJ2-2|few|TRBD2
TGTGCCAGCATCGGCTGGCCTAGCGGGACGAACACCGGGGAGCTGTTTTTT
CASIGWPSGTNTGELFF
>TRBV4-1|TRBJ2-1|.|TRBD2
TGCGCCAGCAGCCAAAATAGCGGGGGGGCCTACAATGAGCAGTTCTTC
CASSQNSGGAYNEQFF
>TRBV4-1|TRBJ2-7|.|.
TGCGCCAGCAGCCAAGAGGGTGGTGGCAGGGGCAACGAGCAGTACTTC
CASSQEGGGRGNEQYF
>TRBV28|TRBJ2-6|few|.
TGTGCCAGCAGTTTTCGCATCTGGGCCAACGTCCTGACTTTC
CASSFRIWANVLTF
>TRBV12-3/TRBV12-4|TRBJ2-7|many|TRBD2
TGTGCCAGCAGCCCTCTAGCGGGAGGAATCTACGAGCAGTACTTC
CASSPLAGGIYEQYF
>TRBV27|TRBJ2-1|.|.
TGTGCCAGCAGTTCCAATTTGTACAATGAGCAGTTCTTC
CASSSNLYNEQFF
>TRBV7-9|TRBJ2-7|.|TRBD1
TGTGCCAGCAGCTCCGCCGACAGGGGTCACTACGAGCAGTACTTC
CASSSADRGHYEQYF
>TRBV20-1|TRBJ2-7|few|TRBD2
TGCAGTGCTAGATATCCGAGCGGGAGGGTCTACGAGCAGTACTTC
CSARYPSGRVYEQYF
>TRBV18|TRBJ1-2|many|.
TGTGCCAGCTCACCACCGACGGAGTCCTATGGCTACACCTTC
CASSPPTESYGYTF
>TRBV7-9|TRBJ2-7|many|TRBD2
TGTGCCAGCAGCTCAGGACTAGCCGAAGAGCAGTACTTC
CASSSGLAEEQYF
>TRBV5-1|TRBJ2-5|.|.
TGCGCCAGCAGCTTGGGTGGGCAGGTCGGATTCGAGACCCAGTACTTC
CASSLGGQVGFETQYF
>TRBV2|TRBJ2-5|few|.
TGTGCCAGCACTGGGGTTGGGCAAGAGACCCAGTACTTC
CASTGVGQETQYF
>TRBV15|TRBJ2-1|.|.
TGTGCCACCAGCAGGGGGGTCCAGAGCTCCTACAATGAGCAGTTCTTC
CATSRGVQSSYNEQFF
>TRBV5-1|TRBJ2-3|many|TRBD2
TGCGCCAGCAGCTTGGATCCTTCGACTAGCGGGAGCTTGGATACGCAGTATTTT
CASSLDPSTSGSLDTQYF
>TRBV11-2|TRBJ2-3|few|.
TGTGCCAGCAGCACACGCAGGGGAAGCACAGATACGCAGTATTTT
CASSTRRGSTDTQYF
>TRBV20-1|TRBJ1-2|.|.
TGCAGTGCTAGAGATGGCAGTAACTATGGCTACACCTTC
CSARDGSNYGYTF
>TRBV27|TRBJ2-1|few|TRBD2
TGTGCCAGCAGTTTAGCGGGAGTCAATGAGCAGTTCTTC
CASSLAGVNEQFF